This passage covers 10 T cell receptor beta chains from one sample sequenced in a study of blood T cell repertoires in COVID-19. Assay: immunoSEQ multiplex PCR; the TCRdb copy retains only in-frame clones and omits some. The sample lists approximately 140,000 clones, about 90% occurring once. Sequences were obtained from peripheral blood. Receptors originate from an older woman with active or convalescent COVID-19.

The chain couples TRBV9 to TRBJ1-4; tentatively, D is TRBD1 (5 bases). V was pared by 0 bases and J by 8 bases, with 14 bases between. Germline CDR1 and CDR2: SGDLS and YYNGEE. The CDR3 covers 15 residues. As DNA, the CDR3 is TGTGCCAGCAGCGTAGGTCACCCGGGGGGGGAAAAACTGTTTTTT. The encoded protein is CASSVGHPGGEKLFF.

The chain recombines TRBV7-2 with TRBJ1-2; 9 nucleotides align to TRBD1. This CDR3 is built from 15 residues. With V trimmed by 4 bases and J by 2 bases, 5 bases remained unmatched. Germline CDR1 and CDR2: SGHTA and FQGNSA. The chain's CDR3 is CASSSPGTGNYGYTF. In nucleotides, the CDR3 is TGTGCCAGCAGCTCTCCCGGGACAGGGAACTATGGCTACACCTTC.

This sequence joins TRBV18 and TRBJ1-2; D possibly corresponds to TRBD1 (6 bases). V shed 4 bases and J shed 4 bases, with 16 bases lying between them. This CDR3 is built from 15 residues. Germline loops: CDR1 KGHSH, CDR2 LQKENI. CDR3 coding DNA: TGTGCCAGCTCACGTATGGACAGCCCGTCCTATGGCTACACCTTC. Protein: CASSRMDSPSYGYTF.

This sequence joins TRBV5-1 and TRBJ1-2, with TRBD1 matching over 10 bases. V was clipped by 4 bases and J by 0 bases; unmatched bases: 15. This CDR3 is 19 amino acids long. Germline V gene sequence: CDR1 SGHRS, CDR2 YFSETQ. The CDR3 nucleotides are TGCGCCAGCAGCGTTTTCCCGGGACAGGGGAGGCTAGCTAACTATGGCTACACCTTC. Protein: CASSVFPGQGRLANYGYTF.

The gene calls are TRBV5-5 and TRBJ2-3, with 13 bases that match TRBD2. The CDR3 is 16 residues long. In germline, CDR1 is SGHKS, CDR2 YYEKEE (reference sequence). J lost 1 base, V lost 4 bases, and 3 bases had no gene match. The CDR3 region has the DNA TGTGCCAGCAGCCAAGGACTAGCGGGGGGCACAGATACGCAGTATTTT. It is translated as CASSQGLAGGTDTQYF.

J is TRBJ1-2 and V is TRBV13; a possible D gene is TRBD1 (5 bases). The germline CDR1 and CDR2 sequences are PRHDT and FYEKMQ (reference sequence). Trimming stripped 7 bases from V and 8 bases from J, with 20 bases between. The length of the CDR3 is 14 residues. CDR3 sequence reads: CASKRGALSGGYTF. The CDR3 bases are TGTGCCAGCAAGCGCGGGGCCCTTTCCGGAGGCTACACCTTC.

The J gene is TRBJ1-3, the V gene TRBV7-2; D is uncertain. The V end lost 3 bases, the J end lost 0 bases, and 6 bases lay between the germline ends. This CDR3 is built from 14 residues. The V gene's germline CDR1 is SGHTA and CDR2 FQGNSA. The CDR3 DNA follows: TGTGCCAGCAGCTTCACGAGCTCTGGAAACACCATATATTTT. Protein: CASSFTSSGNTIYF. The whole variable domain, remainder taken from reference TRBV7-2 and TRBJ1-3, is GAGVSQSPSNKVTEKGKDVELRCDPISGHTALYWYRQSLGQGLEFLIYFQGNSAPDKSGLPSDRFSAERTGGSVSTLTIQRTQQEDSAVYLCASSFTSSGNTIYFGEGSWLTVV.

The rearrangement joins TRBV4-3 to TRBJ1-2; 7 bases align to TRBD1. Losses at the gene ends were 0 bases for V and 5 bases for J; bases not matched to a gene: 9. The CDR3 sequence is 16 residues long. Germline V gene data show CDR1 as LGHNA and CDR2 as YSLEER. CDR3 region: CASSQDRNRGMYGYTF. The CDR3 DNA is TGCGCCAGCAGCCAAGATCGGAACAGGGGAATGTATGGCTACACCTTC.

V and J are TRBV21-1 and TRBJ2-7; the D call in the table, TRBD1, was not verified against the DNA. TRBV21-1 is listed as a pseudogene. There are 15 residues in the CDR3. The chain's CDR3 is CASSTRQGSSYEQYF. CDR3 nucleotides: TGTGCCAGCAGCACCCGACAGGGGAGCTCCTACGAGCAGTACTTC.

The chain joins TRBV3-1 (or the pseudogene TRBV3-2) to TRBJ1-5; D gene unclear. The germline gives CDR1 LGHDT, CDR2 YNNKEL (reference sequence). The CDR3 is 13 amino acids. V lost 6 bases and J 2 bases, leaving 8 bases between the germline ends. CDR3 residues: CASSQVGNQPQHF. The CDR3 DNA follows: TGTGCCAGCAGTCAGGTGGGCAATCAGCCCCAGCATTTT.